This TCR beta chain emerged from a study of blood T cell repertoires in COVID-19. Across the whole study: Acute and convalescent COVID-19 samples came from the United States, Italy and Spain. T cells, B-cell-depleted T cells, or PBMCs provided the cDNA or gDNA that served as material.

V lost 0 bases and J 1 base, leaving 9 bases between the germline ends. The CDR3 is 15 amino acids. Looked up from germline, CDR1 is MGHRA and CDR2 is YSYEKL. Original processing methods: Estimation of nucleated cell counts was performed using reference gene primer amplification. Produced via immunoSEQ multiplex PCR; TCRdb's table is partial and in-frame only. Clone size and the V and J calls come from that table; the DNA yielded D and trimming. The sample carries about 150,000 clones, approximately 78% recorded once. The receptor's source is a human donor with acute or convalescent COVID-19. The donor label of this sample is uncertain. The sample consisted of peripheral blood. The V gene is TRBV4-1, the J gene TRBJ1-2; no reliable D call. The DNA for the CDR3 is TGCGCCAGCAGCCAAGATCTGGGCCTTAACTATGGCTACACCTTC. This encodes CASSQDLGLNYGYTF.